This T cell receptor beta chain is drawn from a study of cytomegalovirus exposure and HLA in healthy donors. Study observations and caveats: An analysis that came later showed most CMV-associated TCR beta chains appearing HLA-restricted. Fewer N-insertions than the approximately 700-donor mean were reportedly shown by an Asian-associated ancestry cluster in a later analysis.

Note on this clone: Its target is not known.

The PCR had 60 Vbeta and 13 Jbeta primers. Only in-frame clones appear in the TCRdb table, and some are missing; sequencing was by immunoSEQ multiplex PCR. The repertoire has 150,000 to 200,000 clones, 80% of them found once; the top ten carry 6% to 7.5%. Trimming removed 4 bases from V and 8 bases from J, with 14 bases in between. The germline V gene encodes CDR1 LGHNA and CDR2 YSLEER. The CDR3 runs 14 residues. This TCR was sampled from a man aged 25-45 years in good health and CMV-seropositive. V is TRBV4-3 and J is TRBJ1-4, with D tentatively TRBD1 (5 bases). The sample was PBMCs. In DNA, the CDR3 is TGCGCCAGCAGCCCGGTTACAGGAAGCGAAAAACTGTTTTTT. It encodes CASSPVTGSEKLFF.